Shown below are 2 T cell receptor beta chains from a single sample sequenced in a study of control samples from healthy donors and cancer patients. Clones were sequenced by immunoSEQ multiplex PCR, and TCRdb holds only the in-frame ones, with some missing. Of 150,000 to 200,000 clones listed, roughly nine tenths are singletons. Sequencing was carried out using blood. These receptors were collected from a woman aged 25 to 39 in good health.

The gene calls are TRBV2 and TRBJ2-5; 7 nucleotides line up with TRBD2. Trimming removed 8 bases from V and 2 bases from J; junction bases left unmatched: 5. The CDR3 consists of 13 residues. Germline V CDR1 and CDR2: SNHLY, FYNNEI. CDR3 coding DNA: TGTGCCAGCTTAGGGACTAAACAAGAGACCCAGTACTTC. Protein: CASLGTKQETQYF.

This clone showed up just a few times. This chain connects TRBV6-2 or TRBV6-3 to TRBJ1-1; D gene ambiguous. The CDR3 extends over 11 amino acids. CDR1 and CDR2 (germline): MNHEY, SVGEGT. The V and J ends lost 3 bases and 11 bases respectively, with 10 bases between them. In DNA form, the CDR3 reads TGTGCCAGCAGTTATAACGGGTGGGCTTTCTTT. Protein product: CASSYNGWAFF.